This T cell receptor beta chain was sequenced during a study of blood T cells in healthy people across ages. The V end lost 0 bases, the J end lost 7 bases, and 9 bases lay between the germline ends. This CDR3 comprises 12 residues. Germline V gene data show CDR1 as DFQATT and CDR2 as SNEGSKA (reference sequence). The use of a sample-barcoded 5' primer and a J-beta primer mix characterized a second PCR of roughly 6 to 11 cycles. Every cDNA molecule carried a tag from a template-switch adaptor bearing 12 random nucleotides. TCRdb ran MiXCR on the 5' RACE reads and lists one entry per CDR3 protein. The table records about 1.4 million distinct CDR3 sequences, 59% of them present only once.

Sequencing was done on a sample of blood. The source of this sequence is a man aged 18 to 30 in good health. The V and J genes are TRBV20-1 and TRBJ1-2; no firm D call. CDR3 residues: CSARDLMSGYTF. CDR3 sequence (DNA): TGCAGTGCTAGAGATCTAATGAGTGGCTACACCTTC.